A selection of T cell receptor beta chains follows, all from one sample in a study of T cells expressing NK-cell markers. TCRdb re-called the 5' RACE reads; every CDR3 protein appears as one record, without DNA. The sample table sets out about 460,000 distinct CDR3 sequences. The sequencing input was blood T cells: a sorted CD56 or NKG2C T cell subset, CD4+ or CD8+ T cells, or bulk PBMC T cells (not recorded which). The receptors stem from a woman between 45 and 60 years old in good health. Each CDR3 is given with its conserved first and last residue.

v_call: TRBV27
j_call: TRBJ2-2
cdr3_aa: CASRRFGAGGNTGELFF

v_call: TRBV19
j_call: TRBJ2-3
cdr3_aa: CASNYVEGDTQYF

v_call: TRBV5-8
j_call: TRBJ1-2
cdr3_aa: CASSRSFRGRNGYTF

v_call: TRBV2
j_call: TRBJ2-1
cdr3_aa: CASSPGGGYEQFF

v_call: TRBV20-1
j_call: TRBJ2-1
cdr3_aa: CSATRTSGRSNEQFF

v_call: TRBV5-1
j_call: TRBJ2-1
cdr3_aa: CASSFGLAGTAEQFF

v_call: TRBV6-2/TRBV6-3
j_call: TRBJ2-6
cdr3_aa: CASRSWQFSGANVLTF

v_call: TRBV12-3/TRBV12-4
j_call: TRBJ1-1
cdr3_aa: CASSPPLLGRGTEAFF

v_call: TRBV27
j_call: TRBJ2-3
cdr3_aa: CASPTSGRQKYF

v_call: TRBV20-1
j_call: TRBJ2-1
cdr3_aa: CSARVRGRNDEQFF

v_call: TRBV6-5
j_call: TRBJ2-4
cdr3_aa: CASSYLQAKNIQYF

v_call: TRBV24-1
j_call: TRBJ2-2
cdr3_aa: CATSKRSPSTTGELFF

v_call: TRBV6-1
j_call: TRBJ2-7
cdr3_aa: CASGASGRYEQYF